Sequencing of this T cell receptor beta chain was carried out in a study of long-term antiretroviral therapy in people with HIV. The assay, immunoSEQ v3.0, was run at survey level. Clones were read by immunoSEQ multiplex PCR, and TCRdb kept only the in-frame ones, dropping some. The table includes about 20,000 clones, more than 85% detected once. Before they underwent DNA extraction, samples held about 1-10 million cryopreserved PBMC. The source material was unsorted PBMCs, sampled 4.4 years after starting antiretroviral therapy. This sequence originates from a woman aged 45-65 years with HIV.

The DNA of the CDR3 is TGTGCCAGTAGCCCCTTGGACGTCTATGGCTACACCTTC. Its translation is CASSPLDVYGYTF. V and J are TRBV19 and TRBJ1-2; D is undetermined. V lost 6 bases to trimming and J lost 4 bases, with 12 bases between them. The CDR3 is 13 residues long. The V gene's germline CDR1 is LNHDA and CDR2 SQIVND (reference sequence).